The 24 T cell receptor beta chains reported below all come from one sample, sequenced in a study of identical twins (dated by TCRdb to about 2016). Preparation of the library involved 5' RACE. Sequencing took place on an Illumina HiSeq 2000. TCRdb reworked the public reads: Q25 trimming with fastp, MiXCR clone assembly, productive beta chains retained. Duplicate CDR3 protein sequences are folded into a single record with the most common DNA and genes. This sample holds a few hundred thousand distinct CDR3 sequences; about 10% were observed only once. About 9% of the sample goes to the ten largest clones. The sequenced sample was memory T cells sorted from blood. What this sample's cell subset or site label stands for: CD45RO+ enriched T cells. These TCRs come from a man aged 45-60 years in good health.

This clonotype was found many times. The V call is TRBV12-3 or TRBV12-4, the J call TRBJ2-3; 10 bases map to TRBD1. V lost 6 bases, J lost 3 bases, and 6 bases stayed unmatched. The CDR3 has 15 residues. The DNA for the CDR3 is TGTGCCAGCAGCCCGGACAGGGGGATGACAGATACGCAGTATTTT. Translated: CASSPDRGMTDTQYF.

This clonotype was counted ten times or more. The rearrangement joins TRBV15 to TRBJ2-2, with D perhaps matching TRBD2 (6 bases). The CDR3 contains 14 residues. Germline V gene lookup returns CDR1 LNHNV and CDR2 YYDKDF (reference sequence). The ends were cut back, 2 bases at V and 4 bases at J, with 8 bases in the middle. The CDR3 loop reads CATSRISGTGELFF. In DNA form, the CDR3 reads TGTGCCACCAGCAGAATTAGCGGCACCGGGGAGCTGTTTTTT.

This clonotype came up a few times. The V call is TRBV5-4, the J call TRBJ1-2; weak D call: TRBD1 (6 bases). Per germline, CDR1 SGHNT and CDR2 YYREEE (reference sequence). V lost 1 base and J 3 bases, leaving 13 bases between the germline ends. CDR3 length: 15 amino acids. This CDR3 is CASSLIDRSDYGYTF. The CDR3 DNA sequence: TGTGCCAGCAGCTTGATTGACAGGTCCGACTATGGCTACACCTTC.

At least ten counts were recorded for this clonotype. This chain's CDR3 is CASTQTPGDEQYF. The CDR3 nucleotides read TGCGCCAGCACCCAGACTCCAGGCGACGAGCAGTACTTC. The chain recombines TRBV5-1 with TRBJ2-7; D remains unclear. V lost 6 bases to trimming and J lost 5 bases, with 15 bases between them. Germline lookup yields CDR1 SGHRS and CDR2 YFSETQ. CDR3 length equals 13 residues.

J is TRBJ2-7 and V is TRBV2; tentatively, D is TRBD1 or TRBD2 (6 bases each). This CDR3 has 12 residues. Germline V lookup: CDR1 SNHLY, CDR2 FYNNEI. V lost 8 bases and J lost 5, with 13 bases in between. The CDR3 coding sequence is TGTGCCAGCGGGGGGACAATCGACGAGCAGTACTTC. It yields the protein CASGGTIDEQYF.

This clonotype was observed a handful of times. The junction and the germline gene differ at one end; a read error may be behind it. V is TRBV20-1 and J is TRBJ2-3; 14 nucleotides agree with TRBD2. Per the germline V gene, CDR1 is DFQATT and CDR2 is SNEGSKA (reference sequence). The CDR3 loop spans 16 amino acids. As DNA, the CDR3 is TGCAGTGCCAGAGGGACTAGCGGGAGATCTCCAGATACGCAGTATTTT. This sequence encodes CSARGTSGRSPDTQYF.

The V call is TRBV12-3 or TRBV12-4, the J call TRBJ1-5; D call uncertain. The CDR3 runs to 13 residues. V dropped 4 bases and J dropped 5 bases, with 9 bases sitting between them. CDR3 DNA: TGTGCCAGCAGTTCATCAGGTTATCAGCCCCAGCATTTT. Amino acids: CASSSSGYQPQHF.

This chain uses TRBV10-2 with TRBJ2-3; D is unresolved. The CDR3 spans 12 residues. Between the trimmed V and J ends, which lost 8 bases and 4 bases, there was a span of 10 bases. The V gene's germline CDR1 is WSHSY and CDR2 SAAADI. The CDR3 region is CASGTRPDTQYF. CDR3 coding DNA: TGCGCCAGCGGCACGCGGCCAGATACGCAGTATTTT.

The sample holds many counts of this clonotype. The V call is TRBV6-5, the J call TRBJ2-5; 8 nucleotides match TRBD1. The length of the CDR3 is 15 residues. V gave up 0 bases and J gave up 5 bases; unmatched junction bases: 5. Germline assignment: CDR1 MNHEY and CDR2 SVGAGI. CDR3 sequence reads: CASSYSTGGWETQYF. Written as DNA, the CDR3 is TGTGCCAGCAGTTACTCTACAGGGGGATGGGAGACCCAGTACTTC.

This clonotype was found many times. The CDR3 region has the DNA TGTGCCAGCAGGGTGAGCGCAGATACGCAGTATTTT. Its translation: CASRVSADTQYF. V is TRBV28 and J is TRBJ2-3; D is uncertain. CDR3 size: 12 residues. Trimming shortened V by 6 bases and J by 4 bases, and 8 bases separated the two germline ends. From germline, CDR1 is MDHEN and CDR2 SYDVKM.

This sequence joins TRBV7-6 and TRBJ2-6; TRBD2 matches at 7 bases. The CDR3 is 17 amino acids. Trimming removed 2 bases from V and 1 base from J; junction bases left unmatched: 5. Germline lookup yields CDR1 SGHVS and CDR2 FNYEAQ. CDR3 residues: CASSLTGGSSGANVLTF. The CDR3 nucleotides read TGTGCCAGCAGCTTAACGGGGGGAAGTTCTGGGGCCAACGTCCTGACTTTC.

This clonotype was seen repeatedly, ten times or more. This sequence joins TRBV4-1 and TRBJ2-7, with TRBD2 matching over 13 bases. Germline V CDR1 and CDR2: MGHRA, YSYEKL. The CDR3 is made up of 19 amino acids. Losses at the gene ends were 4 bases for V and 1 base for J; bases not matched to a gene: 13. CDR3 in amino acids: CASSLIMTSGGPSSYEQYF. CDR3 in DNA: TGCGCCAGCAGCCTAATAATGACTAGCGGGGGGCCATCTTCCTACGAGCAGTACTTC.

This clonotype has a handful of counts. V gene TRBV15 combines with J gene TRBJ1-2; D gene ambiguous. V dropped 1 base and J dropped 1 base, with 10 bases sitting between them. The CDR3 runs 15 residues. Germline V gene sequence: CDR1 LNHNV, CDR2 YYDKDF (reference sequence). The CDR3 coding sequence is TGTGCCACCAGCAGAGGCCATGTCAGTAACTATGGCTACACCTTC. This sequence encodes CATSRGHVSNYGYTF.

This clonotype has at least ten counts. V gene TRBV29-1 combines with J gene TRBJ1-1; TRBD1 is a possible D gene (6 bases). The V gene lost 5 bases and the J gene lost 0 bases, with 10 bases spanning the gap. There are 13 residues in the CDR3. The germline CDR1 and CDR2 sequences are SQVTM and ANQGSEA. CDR3 loop: CSVMGHLNTEAFF. The CDR3 DNA reads as TGCAGCGTTATGGGACACCTGAACACTGAAGCTTTCTTT.

This clonotype occurred many times. The V and J genes are TRBV19 and TRBJ1-5; D remains unclear. Germline V gives CDR1 LNHDA, CDR2 SQIVND (reference sequence). The CDR3 runs to 13 residues. Trimming left V 6 bases short and J 4 bases short, with 10 bases between. CDR3 residues: CASSPGSNQPQHF. The CDR3 bases are TGTGCCAGTAGCCCTGGGTCGAATCAGCCCCAGCATTTT.

This clonotype was seen repeatedly, ten times or more. The chain combines TRBV6-2 or TRBV6-3 with TRBJ1-5; unclear D gene. This CDR3 is built from 15 residues. V lost 0 bases to trimming and J lost 3 bases, with 9 bases between them. Germline CDR1 and CDR2: MNHEY and SVGEGT. CDR3 bases: TGTGCCAGCAGTTACTCAGAGGGCTACAATCAGCCCCAGCATTTT. Protein product: CASSYSEGYNQPQHF.

This clonotype came up many times. This chain uses TRBV5-1 with TRBJ1-2; 7 bases are a match to TRBD1. Looked up from germline, CDR1 is SGHRS and CDR2 is YFSETQ. The CDR3 runs to 14 residues. Trimming at V came to 4 bases and at J to 6 bases, leaving 9 bases not matched to a gene. This chain's CDR3 is CASSPQGGADGYTF. DNA of the CDR3: TGCGCCAGCAGCCCTCAGGGGGGGGCAGATGGCTACACCTTC.

This clonotype was counted only a few times. The rearrangement joins TRBV20-1 to TRBJ2-3; 8 nucleotides match TRBD2. With V trimmed by 6 bases and J by 2 bases, 10 bases remained unmatched. The V gene's germline CDR1 is DFQATT and CDR2 SNEGSKA (reference sequence). This CDR3 has 15 residues. CDR3 protein: CSAGARAGDTDTQYF. The CDR3 region has the DNA TGCAGTGCCGGAGCACGAGCGGGAGACACAGATACGCAGTATTTT.

This clonotype has just a few counts. This chain joins TRBV15 and TRBJ2-2, with 7 bases that match TRBD2. The CDR3 spans 15 residues. J lost 4 bases, V lost 3 bases, and 5 bases had no gene match. Germline assignment: CDR1 LNHNV and CDR2 YYDKDF (reference sequence). CDR3 in amino acids: CATSSGLESTGELFF. The CDR3 DNA reads TGTGCCACCAGCAGCGGACTAGAGAGCACCGGGGAGCTGTTTTTT.

This clonotype has ten or more counts. V gene TRBV5-6 combines with J gene TRBJ2-2; D call uncertain. The germline V and J ends were trimmed by 2 bases and 2 bases, with 10 bases remaining between them. CDR1 and CDR2 from the germline V gene are SGHDT and YYEEEE. The length of the CDR3 is 15 residues. The CDR3 DNA reads as TGTGCCAGCAGCTTTGACACAAGAAACACCGGGGAGCTGTTTTTT. It translates to CASSFDTRNTGELFF.

The chain has TRBV6-1 and TRBJ2-2, with D maybe TRBD1 (6 bases). Germline V gene sequence: CDR1 MNHNS, CDR2 SASEGT. The CDR3 loop spans 16 amino acids. Trimming pared 1 base from V and 7 bases from J, leaving 16 bases between. CDR3 coding DNA: TGTGCCAGCAGTGAAGTGGACAGAGGTGTGTTCGGGGAGCTGTTTTTT. Translated, it gives CASSEVDRGVFGELFF.

The CDR3 is CASTYGPFGNQPQHF. CDR3 coding DNA: TGTGCCAGCACCTATGGACCGTTTGGCAATCAGCCCCAGCATTTT. This chain uses TRBV7-2 with TRBJ1-5; D ambiguous. The CDR3 spans 15 residues. V lost 7 bases to trimming and J lost 2 bases, with 15 bases between them. The V gene's germline CDR1 is SGHTA and CDR2 FQGNSA.

This clonotype has at least ten counts. The chain couples TRBV12-3 or TRBV12-4 to TRBJ2-3; 9 nucleotides match TRBD2. The CDR3 has 15 residues. V trimming: 3 bases; J trimming: 3 bases; junction bases outside the gene matches: 4. The CDR3 DNA is TGTGCCAGCAGTTTTGATAGCGGGGGAACAGATACGCAGTATTTT. Translation gives CASSFDSGGTDTQYF.

This clonotype was recorded at least ten times. V usage is TRBV15 and J usage is TRBJ2-3; 7 bases match TRBD2. The CDR3 is made up of 20 amino acids. The V gene's germline CDR1 is LNHNV and CDR2 YYDKDF (reference sequence). The V gene end was trimmed by 4 bases and the J gene end by 2 bases; junction bases not matched to a gene: 21. The CDR3 protein is CATSNRPGEGTFRYTDTQYF. In DNA form, the CDR3 reads TGTGCCACCAGCAATCGACCGGGGGAGGGAACTTTCAGATACACAGATACGCAGTATTTT.